The 27 T cell receptor beta chains listed next were all sequenced from one sample in a study of blood T cell repertoires in COVID-19. Sequenced by immunoSEQ multiplex PCR; TCRdb stores in-frame clones only, minus some. The data hold about 250,000 clones, with 88% observed a single time. Sample: PBMCs or T cells enriched from blood (not recorded which). The receptors stem from a woman aged 45-65 years who had recovered from COVID-19.

V and J are TRBV28 and TRBJ1-1; weak D call: TRBD1 (6 bases). The V and J ends lost 9 bases and 3 bases respectively, with 20 bases between them. The CDR3 loop spans 15 amino acids. CDR1 MDHEN and CDR2 SYDVKM come from the germline V gene. The CDR3 DNA follows: TGTGCCAGTTTTAAGGGGGGGGCTGGGGACACTGAAGCTTTCTTT. Its translation is CASFKGGAGDTEAFF.

The genes are TRBV21-1 and TRBJ1-5; the listed D gene, TRBD1, was not tested against the DNA. TRBV21-1 is a known pseudogene. This CDR3 comprises 16 residues. CDR3 bases: TGTGCCAGCAGCAAAGCGCGTAGACAGCACAATCAGCCCCAGCATTTT. It translates to CASSKARRQHNQPQHF.

The chain has TRBV14 and TRBJ1-6; no clear D gene. Trimming shortened V by 3 bases and J by 11 bases, and 14 bases separated the two germline ends. The CDR3 has 14 residues. Germline values: CDR1 SGHDN, CDR2 FVKESK. The CDR3 DNA sequence: TGTGCCAGCAGCCAGGGCCGCAGTAGGACACCCCTCCACTTT. Translated, it gives CASSQGRSRTPLHF.

The chain uses TRBV30 and TRBJ2-5, with TRBD1 as a possible D gene (7 bases). Trimming pared 8 bases from V and 4 bases from J, leaving 20 bases between. Germline-derived CDR1 and CDR2 are GTSNPN and SVGIG (reference sequence). The CDR3 consists of 14 residues. CDR3 loop: CAGGKQGLGETQYF. The CDR3 coding sequence is TGTGCCGGGGGGAAACAGGGGCTTGGAGAGACCCAGTACTTC. The full variable domain, rest sourced from reference TRBV30 and TRBJ2-5, is SQTIHQWPATLVQPVGSPLSLECTVEGTSNPNLYWYRQAAGRGLQLLFYSVGIGQISSEVPQNLSASRPQDRQFILSSKKLLLSDSGFYLCAGGKQGLGETQYFGPGTRLLVL.

This chain uses TRBV9 with TRBJ1-3; D call uncertain. Deletions cut 0 bases from V and 0 bases from J, with 7 bases between. The CDR3 spans 15 residues. CDR1 is SGDLS, CDR2 YYNGEE, per germline. The CDR3: CASSVDLFSGNTIYF. As DNA, the CDR3 is TGTGCCAGCAGCGTAGACTTATTCTCTGGAAACACCATATATTTT.

The chain employs TRBV6-5 and TRBJ2-3, with TRBD1 as a possible D gene (6 bases). The V and J ends lost 7 bases and 1 base respectively, with 9 bases between them. CDR1 and CDR2 (germline): MNHEY, SVGAGI. This CDR3 region has 13 residues. The CDR3 loop is CASMQGRTDTQYF. CDR3 bases: TGTGCCAGCATGCAGGGGCGCACAGATACGCAGTATTTT.

This clone has just one count. J is TRBJ1-6 and V is TRBV27; no reliable D call. The CDR3 consists of 12 residues. V lost 6 bases and J 3 bases, leaving 3 bases between the germline ends. Germline CDR1 is MNHEY and CDR2 is SMNVEV (reference sequence). CDR3 sequence reads: CASRSYNSPLHF. For the CDR3, the DNA is TGTGCCAGCAGGAGCTATAATTCACCCCTCCACTTT.

This clone has more than one count but fewer than ten. The chain employs TRBV19 and TRBJ1-5, with 7 positions matching TRBD1. J lost 0 bases, V lost 3 bases, and 5 bases had no gene match. The CDR3 runs 16 residues. Germline V gene lookup returns CDR1 LNHDA and CDR2 SQIVND (reference sequence). The CDR3 nucleotides read TGTGCCAGTAGTATGGAAACAGGGGTTAGCAATCAGCCCCAGCATTTT. Protein sequence: CASSMETGVSNQPQHF.

This chain connects TRBV28 to TRBJ1-1, with D tentatively TRBD1 (5 bases). V lost 9 bases and J lost 11, with 28 bases in between. Germline V CDR1 and CDR2: MDHEN, SYDVKM. This CDR3 comprises 15 residues. The CDR3 region is CASRAGSGPGSRAFF. CDR3 coding DNA: TGTGCCAGTAGAGCAGGGTCTGGGCCCGGCTCTAGGGCTTTCTTT.

The chain recombines TRBV30 with TRBJ2-1; D perhaps matches TRBD2 (5 bases). The CDR3 consists of 14 residues. V shed 5 bases and J shed 3 bases, with 14 bases lying between them. Germline CDR1 is GTSNPN and CDR2 is SVGIG (reference sequence). Here the CDR3 DNA reads TGTGCCTGGGGTAAAGCGGCCGACTACAATGAGCAGTTCTTC. Protein product: CAWGKAADYNEQFF.

CDR3 protein: CASSQEVRGNDGYTF. Here the CDR3 DNA reads TGTGCCAGCAGCCAAGAGGTCCGGGGGAATGATGGCTACACCTTC. The V call is TRBV3-1 (or the pseudogene TRBV3-2), the J call TRBJ1-2, with D possibly being TRBD1 (5 bases). The CDR3 totals 15 residues. Between the trimmed V and J ends, which lost 0 bases and 6 bases, there was a span of 14 bases. The germline CDR1 and CDR2 sequences are LGHDT and YNNKEL (reference sequence).

The chain carries TRBV3-1 (or the pseudogene TRBV3-2) and TRBJ2-7; maybe TRBD1 (5 bases). The CDR3 has 17 residues. V shed 0 bases and J shed 4 bases, with 19 bases lying between them. Germline CDR1 is LGHDT and CDR2 is YNNKEL (reference sequence). CDR3 residues: CASSQDLVVSGRYEQYF. CDR3 nucleotide sequence: TGTGCCAGCAGCCAAGATCTTGTGGTGTCAGGGCGGTACGAGCAGTACTTC.

The CDR3 loop is CASSPALGTSGSYNEQFF. CDR3 in DNA: TGTGCCAGCAGTCCCGCCCTGGGGACTAGCGGTTCCTACAATGAGCAGTTCTTC. This chain links TRBV28 with TRBJ2-1; 11 positions agree with TRBD2. After removal of 5 bases from V and 1 base from J, the junction contained 10 bases not matched to a gene. The CDR3 spans 18 residues. Germline assignment: CDR1 MDHEN and CDR2 SYDVKM.

This chain connects TRBV19 to TRBJ1-1, with D hard to call. Germline loops: CDR1 LNHDA, CDR2 SQIVND (reference sequence). V was pared by 8 bases and J by 4 bases, with 11 bases between. The CDR3 is 12 residues long. The CDR3 is CASRGYSTEAFF. In nucleotides, the CDR3 is TGTGCCAGTCGAGGTTATTCCACTGAAGCTTTCTTT.

V is TRBV11-3 and J is TRBJ1-4; 9 bases fit TRBD1. The germline V gene has CDR1 SGHNT and CDR2 YENEEA. This CDR3 comprises 18 residues. Trimming removed 5 bases from V and 6 bases from J; junction bases left unmatched: 16. CDR3 sequence reads: CASSPDSWTGVFDEKLFF. The CDR3 coding sequence is TGTGCCAGCAGCCCAGACTCATGGACAGGGGTGTTCGATGAAAAACTGTTTTTT.

This clone was seen a few times. V usage is TRBV9 and J usage is TRBJ2-5; the D gene is possibly TRBD2 (6 bases). V dropped 0 bases and J dropped 5 bases, with 20 bases sitting between them. Per the germline V gene, CDR1 is SGDLS and CDR2 is YYNGEE. This CDR3 is 17 amino acids long. In DNA, the CDR3 is TGTGCCAGCAGCGTAGGTCTAGCGAGGTACTGGGGGGAGACCCAGTACTTC. Residues: CASSVGLARYWGETQYF.

This clone showed up just a few times. The V call is TRBV25-1, the J call TRBJ1-3, with D possibly being TRBD1 (6 bases). CDR3 length equals 14 residues. Germline-derived CDR1 and CDR2 are MGHDK and SYGVNS. With 5 bases removed from V and 4 bases from J, the gap between germline ends came to 12 bases. CDR3 in DNA: TGTGCCAGCAGTCTGACAGGTTCGGGAAACACCATATATTTT. Its protein product is CASSLTGSGNTIYF.

The V call is TRBV2, the J call TRBJ2-5; 9 bases align to TRBD2. V shed 3 bases, J shed 5 bases, and the junction held 4 bases outside the gene matches. The CDR3 sequence is 14 residues long. Per germline, CDR1 SNHLY and CDR2 FYNNEI. The CDR3 loop is CASSEAGGPETQYF. The CDR3 DNA reads TGTGCCAGCAGTGAGGCGGGAGGGCCGGAGACCCAGTACTTC.

The chain combines TRBV2 with TRBJ2-2, with a weak D call TRBD2 (6 bases). In germline, CDR1 is SNHLY, CDR2 FYNNEI. Trimming pared 1 base from V and 8 bases from J, leaving 14 bases between. CDR3 length: 15 residues. Here the CDR3 DNA reads TGTGCCAGCAGTGAAGACAGCGGGCGACAGGGGGAGCTGTTTTTT. Its protein product is CASSEDSGRQGELFF.

The V gene is TRBV9, the J gene TRBJ2-5; weak D call: TRBD2 (6 bases). The CDR3 runs to 15 residues. V lost 0 bases, J lost 1 base, and 10 bases lay in between. Per germline, CDR1 SGDLS and CDR2 YYNGEE. The CDR3 coding sequence is TGTGCCAGCAGCGTAGTGGGAGGAGGCCAAGAGACCCAGTACTTC. Encoded protein: CASSVVGGGQETQYF.

This chain joins TRBV21-1 and TRBJ1-1. TRBV21-1 represents a pseudogene. CDR3 length: 15 amino acids. The CDR3 region is CASSKAREGRTEAFF. The DNA of the CDR3 is TGTGCCAGCAGCAAAGCGCGGGAGGGAAGGACTGAAGCTTTCTTT.

V usage is TRBV27 and J usage is TRBJ1-1; maybe TRBD1 (5 bases). Germline V gene data show CDR1 as MNHEY and CDR2 as SMNVEV (reference sequence). The CDR3 is 13 amino acids. The V gene lost 5 bases and the J gene lost 2 bases, with 9 bases spanning the gap. CDR3 nucleotides: TGTGCCAGCAGTACTCAGGGAAACACTGAAGCTTTCTTT. Its translation: CASSTQGNTEAFF.

Only a few counts were recorded for this clone. The gene calls are TRBV7-9 and TRBJ2-5, with D unclear. Trimming shortened V by 4 bases and J by 3 bases, and 6 bases separated the two germline ends. This CDR3 has 12 amino acids. Germline CDR1 SEHNR, CDR2 FQNEAQ (reference sequence). The CDR3 here is CASSSTEETQYF. DNA for the CDR3: TGTGCCAGCAGCTCTACCGAAGAGACCCAGTACTTC.

The CDR3 DNA reads as TGTGCCACCCCCCGCCCCCGGACAACACTATCCTACGAGCAGTACTTC. Protein: CATPRPRTTLSYEQYF. The chain links TRBV28 to TRBJ2-7; the D gene is possibly TRBD1 (5 bases). The germline gives CDR1 MDHEN, CDR2 SYDVKM. The germline V and J ends were trimmed by 10 bases and 1 base, with 23 bases remaining between them. CDR3 size: 16 residues.

This clone has only a few counts. CDR3 bases: TGTGCCAGCAGCGTAGATGGGGGGGACGGTGGCTACACCTTC. It yields the protein CASSVDGGDGGYTF. The chain is built from TRBV9 and TRBJ1-2, with a tentative D call TRBD1 (5 bases). Looked up from germline, CDR1 is SGDLS and CDR2 is YYNGEE. The CDR3 is 14 residues long. With 0 bases removed from V and 7 bases from J, the gap between germline ends came to 13 bases. The complete variable domain, with remaining parts taken from reference TRBV9 and TRBJ1-2, reads DSGVTQTPKHLITATGQRVTLRCSPRSGDLSVYWYQQSLDQGLQFLIQYYNGEERAKGNILERFSAQQFPDLHSELNLSSLELGDSALYFCASSVDGGDGGYTFGSGTRLTVV.

In its sample, this clone was seen once. The rearrangement joins TRBV10-1 to TRBJ2-7; 8 bases are shared with TRBD2. With V trimmed by 0 bases and J by 5 bases, 6 bases remained unmatched. The CDR3 length is 15 residues. Per germline, CDR1 WNHNN and CDR2 SYGVQD (reference sequence). The chain's CDR3 is CASSESGSGTHEQYF. The CDR3, as DNA: TGCGCCAGCAGTGAGTCAGGTAGCGGGACCCACGAGCAGTACTTC.

The rearrangement joins TRBV28 to TRBJ2-7, with 7 bases matching TRBD1. CDR1 is MDHEN and CDR2 is SYDVKM in the germline V gene. This CDR3 contains 15 residues. Trimming at V came to 6 bases and at J to 5 bases, leaving 13 bases not matched to a gene. CDR3 sequence: CASSLLSTGTHEQYF. The CDR3 bases are TGTGCCAGCAGCTTACTCTCGACAGGGACCCACGAGCAGTACTTC.